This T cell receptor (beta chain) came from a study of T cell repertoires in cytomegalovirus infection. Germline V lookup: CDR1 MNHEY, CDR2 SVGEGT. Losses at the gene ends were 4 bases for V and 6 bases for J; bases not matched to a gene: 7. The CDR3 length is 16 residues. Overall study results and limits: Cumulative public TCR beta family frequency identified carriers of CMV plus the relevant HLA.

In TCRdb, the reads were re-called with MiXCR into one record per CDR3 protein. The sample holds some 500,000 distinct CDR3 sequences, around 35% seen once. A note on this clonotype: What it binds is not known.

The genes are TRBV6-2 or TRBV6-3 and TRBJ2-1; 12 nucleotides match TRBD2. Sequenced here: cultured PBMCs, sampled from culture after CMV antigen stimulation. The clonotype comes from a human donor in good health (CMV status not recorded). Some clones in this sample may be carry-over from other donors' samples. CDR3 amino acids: CASSFPSGRAGNEQFF. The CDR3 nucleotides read TGTGCCAGCAGTTTCCCTAGCGGGAGGGCCGGCAATGAGCAGTTCTTC.